The rows below give T cell receptor beta chains drawn from one sample of a study of breast tumors, draining lymph nodes, adjacent tissues. One entry per CDR3 protein results from TCRdb running MiXCR on the multiplex PCR reads. The table lists roughly 20,000 distinct CDR3 sequences, roughly 40% of them singletons. The sequencing input was breast tumor tissue. These receptors all stem from a female donor with breast cancer. Some clones in this sample may be carry-over from other donors' samples. Each CDR3 is given with its conserved first and last residue. Fields, in order: V gene, clone size, CDR3 length, J gene, D gene, CDR3 DNA, CDR3 protein. A D gene is named only where the DNA matches it firmly. For some rows the clone size is stated as once, few or many, or as a class when expanded; others skip it.

V: TRBV7-2; size: NA; length: 15; J: TRBJ2-1; D: TRBD1; DNA: TGTGCCAGCAGCTTCGACAGGGGTTCCTACAATGAGCAGTTCTTC; CDR3: CASSFDRGSYNEQFF
V: TRBV5-1; size: NA; length: 15; J: TRBJ2-2; D: NA; DNA: TGCGCCAGCAGCTATTCCGGACCAAACACCGGGGAGCTGTTTTTT; CDR3: CASSYSGPNTGELFF
V: TRBV20-1; size: many; length: 13; J: TRBJ1-5; D: NA; DNA: TGCAGTGCTAACGACGGAGCTATAGAACCCCAGCATTTT; CDR3: CSANDGAIEPQHF
V: TRBV10-2; size: NA; length: 11; J: TRBJ1-4; D: NA; DNA: TGCGCTTGCCGGAAAGAGGGGGAACTGTTTTTT; CDR3: CACRKEGELFF
V: TRBV20-1; size: many; length: 14; J: TRBJ2-7; D: TRBD2; DNA: TGCAGTGCTAGGGAGGCTAGCGGGACCGGCGAGCAGTACTTC; CDR3: CSAREASGTGEQYF
V: TRBV12-3/TRBV12-4; size: many; length: 14; J: TRBJ1-2; D: NA; DNA: TGTGCCAGCAGTACCGAATCGGGATGGGATGGCTACACCTTC; CDR3: CASSTESGWDGYTF
V: TRBV14; size: many; length: 16; J: TRBJ1-4; D: NA; DNA: TGTGCCAGCAGCCCAGGCCGCCGCGCAACTAATGAAAAACTGTTTTTT; CDR3: CASSPGRRATNEKLFF
V: TRBV5-6; size: NA; length: 15; J: TRBJ1-2; D: NA; DNA: TGTGCCAGCAGCTGGGTGGGTCTTGGGAACTATGGCTACACCTTC; CDR3: CASSWVGLGNYGYTF
V: TRBV4-3; size: NA; length: 15; J: TRBJ1-3; D: TRBD1; DNA: TGCGCCAGCAGCCAACCGACAGGGACCGGAAACACCATATATTTT; CDR3: CASSQPTGTGNTIYF
V: TRBV7-8; size: NA; length: 16; J: TRBJ1-5; D: TRBD1; DNA: TGTGCCAGCAGCTCCCTCAGGGACAGGGGGGGACAGCCCCAGCATTTT; CDR3: CASSSLRDRGGQPQHF
V: TRBV24-1; size: NA; length: 14; J: TRBJ2-2; D: NA; DNA: TGTGCCACCAGTGAAGGCGATTGGGCCGGGGAGCTGTTTTTT; CDR3: CATSEGDWAGELFF
V: TRBV6-2/TRBV6-3; size: many; length: 14; J: TRBJ2-2; D: NA; DNA: TGTGCCAGCAGTTACACGGACGACACCGGGGAGCTGTTTTTT; CDR3: CASSYTDDTGELFF
V: TRBV19; size: NA; length: 13; J: TRBJ2-7; D: NA; DNA: TGTGCCAGTAGTATACTGCCGGGGAACGAGCAGTACTTC; CDR3: CASSILPGNEQYF
V: TRBV5-1; size: NA; length: 16; J: TRBJ2-5; D: TRBD2; DNA: TGCGCCAGCAGCTCAAAAAGGACTAGTAGCGAAGAGACCCAGTACTTC; CDR3: CASSSKRTSSEETQYF
V: TRBV4-2; size: NA; length: 18; J: TRBJ1-6; D: TRBD1; DNA: TGTGCCAGCAGCCAAGATATACAGGGGGAGACCTATAATTCACCCCTCCACTTT; CDR3: CASSQDIQGETYNSPLHF
V: TRBV20-1; size: NA; length: 14; J: TRBJ2-3; D: TRBD2; DNA: TGCAGTGCTAGGGGGACTAGCGGGATGGATACGCAGTATTTT; CDR3: CSARGTSGMDTQYF
V: TRBV16; size: NA; length: 12; J: TRBJ2-1; D: NA; DNA: TGTGCCAGCAGCCAATCTGGCAGGGAAAGTCTCTTC; CDR3: CASSQSGRESLF
V: TRBV7-9; size: NA; length: 18; J: TRBJ2-5; D: TRBD2; DNA: TGTGCCAGCAGCTATCCGGGACTAGCGGGAGGGCTCCAAGAGACCCAGTACTTC; CDR3: CASSYPGLAGGLQETQYF
V: TRBV5-1; size: NA; length: 17; J: TRBJ1-2; D: NA; DNA: TGCGCCAGCAGCTTGGGGACTGCCCCATCCACAGACTATGGCTACACCTTC; CDR3: CASSLGTAPSTDYGYTF
V: TRBV30; size: once; length: 21; J: TRBJ2-2; D: NA; DNA: NA; CDR3: CAWRDRGYEQYFGPGTGELFF
V: TRBV20-1; size: many; length: 13; J: TRBJ2-7; D: NA; DNA: TGCAGTGCTAGGGATGTCCTAGGCGGGACGGACGACTTC; CDR3: CSARDVLGGTDDF
V: TRBV7-8; size: NA; length: 13; J: TRBJ2-5; D: NA; DNA: TGTGCCAGCAGTGGCCAGGGGTGGGAGACCCAGTACTTC; CDR3: CASSGQGWETQYF
V: TRBV15; size: NA; length: 14; J: TRBJ1-5; D: NA; DNA: TGTGCCACCGGGGCGGCTTCTAGCAATCAGCCCCAGCATTTT; CDR3: CATGAASSNQPQHF
V: TRBV19; size: many; length: 15; J: TRBJ1-5; D: NA; DNA: TGTGCCAGTAGTTCATCCAGGGGTGGCAATCAGCCCCAGCATTTT; CDR3: CASSSSRGGNQPQHF
V: TRBV7-2; size: once; length: 17; J: TRBJ2-7; D: TRBD1; DNA: TGTGCCAGCAGCCTCCCCGGGACAGGGCAAAGCTCCTACGAGCAGTACTTC; CDR3: CASSLPGTGQSSYEQYF
V: TRBV19; size: once; length: 14; J: TRBJ1-2; D: NA; DNA: TGTGCCAGTAGTATGGCTGGACAGACCAATGGCTACACCTTC; CDR3: CASSMAGQTNGYTF